These T cell receptor beta chains were read from a single sample in a study of T cell repertoires in ileal Crohn's disease. Measured with immunoSEQ multiplex PCR; TCRdb has only the in-frame clones, and not every one. The repertoire holds about 60,000 clones, with 85% to 90% as singletons. Sequences were obtained from ileal tissue. These receptors were obtained from an adult with Crohn's disease. The CDR3 runs from the conserved cysteine through the conserved F or W. A D gene is named only where the DNA matches it firmly. A row's size may be missing; if present it is once, few, many or a size class.

V	D	size	J	CDR3	DNA
TRBV5-1	NA	NA	TRBJ2-2	CASSPRFSNTGELFF	TGCGCCAGCAGCCCCAGGTTTTCGAACACCGGGGAGCTGTTTTTT
TRBV14	NA	NA	TRBJ1-6	CASRDSNNSPLHF	TGTGCCAGCAGGGACAGTAACAATTCACCCCTCCACTTT
TRBV27	NA	NA	TRBJ1-5	CASSSQGLGNQPQHF	TGTGCCAGCAGTTCGCAGGGGCTCGGCAATCAGCCCCAGCATTTT
TRBV6-6	TRBD1	NA	TRBJ1-3	CASSRGTASIYF	TGTGCCAGCAGCCGGGGGACAGCTTCCATATATTTT
TRBV19	NA	NA	TRBJ1-5	CASSIRLMGGFSQPQHF	TGTGCCAGTAGTATTCGTCTTATGGGGGGATTCTCCCAGCCCCAGCATTTT
TRBV4-1	TRBD2	NA	TRBJ2-7	CASSQTSGVTYEQYF	TGCGCCAGCAGCCAAACTAGCGGGGTGACCTACGAGCAGTACTTC
TRBV14	NA	NA	TRBJ1-2	CASSQDLLRGGYTF	TGTGCCAGCAGCCAAGATTTGTTGAGAGGGGGCTACACCTTC
TRBV29-1	NA	NA	TRBJ2-1	CSVEVPRGNKQFF	TGCAGCGTTGAAGTCCCCCGGGGGAATAAGCAGTTCTTC
TRBV27	NA	NA	TRBJ1-5	CASSLGGSEQPQHF	TGTGCCAGCAGTTTGGGGGGGTCTGAGCAGCCCCAGCATTTT
TRBV19	TRBD1	NA	TRBJ1-4	CASRLGLGTAHNEKLFF	TGTGCCAGTAGACTGGGTTTGGGGACAGCCCATAATGAAAAACTGTTTTTT
TRBV11-2	NA	NA	TRBJ1-3	CASSLQNRVRGNTIYF	TGTGCCAGCAGCCTCCAAAACAGGGTGCGAGGAAACACCATATATTTT
TRBV6-5	NA	NA	TRBJ1-2	CASSYGDSIYGYTF	TGTGCCAGCAGTTACGGCGACAGTATCTATGGCTACACCTTC
TRBV6-5	TRBD1	NA	TRBJ2-3	CASSPRTGSTDTQYF	TGTGCCAGCAGTCCACGGACAGGAAGCACAGATACGCAGTATTTT
TRBV7-2	TRBD2	NA	TRBJ2-7	CASSLVGGTSGDPYEQYF	TGTGCCAGCAGCTTAGTCGGTGGGACTAGCGGGGACCCCTACGAGCAGTACTTC
TRBV5-4	NA	NA	TRBJ1-3	CASSLAGRNTIYF	TGTGCCAGCAGCTTGGCCGGGAGAAACACCATATATTTT
TRBV19	TRBD1	few	TRBJ1-5	CASSPRGQVNQPQHF	TGTGCCAGTAGTCCACGGGGACAGGTTAATCAGCCCCAGCATTTT
TRBV28	TRBD1	NA	TRBJ1-5	CASSDRAWPQHF	TGTGCCAGCAGTGACAGGGCATGGCCCCAGCATTTT
TRBV6-1	TRBD1	NA	TRBJ1-1	CASRDRGDGEAFF	TGTGCCAGCAGGGACAGGGGGGATGGTGAAGCTTTCTTT
TRBV2	NA	NA	TRBJ1-2	CASTIERGRQATPNGYTF	TGTGCCTCAACGATTGAACGAGGGAGACAGGCAACGCCGAATGGCTACACCTTC
TRBV5-1	TRBD1	few	TRBJ1-1	CASSFQGVNTEAFF	TGCGCCAGCAGCTTTCAGGGGGTAAATACTGAAGCTTTCTTT
TRBV5-5	NA	NA	TRBJ1-2	CASSLVPANYGYTF	TGTGCCAGCAGCTTGGTCCCGGCTAACTATGGCTACACCTTC
TRBV30	TRBD2	NA	TRBJ2-1	CAWSFPGGVYNEQFF	TGTGCCTGGAGTTTCCCGGGAGGAGTCTACAATGAGCAGTTCTTC
TRBV6-5	NA	NA	TRBJ1-4	CASSYTSYGEKLFF	TGTGCCAGCAGTTACACTTCCTACGGTGAAAAACTGTTTTTT
TRBV28	TRBD1	once	TRBJ1-1	CASSTTGGSTEAFF	TGTGCCAGCAGCACGACAGGGGGAAGTACTGAAGCTTTCTTT
TRBV28	NA	NA	TRBJ1-3	CASKRPFSGNTIYF	TGTGCCAGCAAGCGTCCATTCTCTGGAAACACCATATATTTT
TRBV11-1	TRBD1	NA	TRBJ2-3	CASSFGQGRDTQYF	TGTGCCAGCAGCTTTGGACAGGGGAGGGATACGCAGTATTTT
TRBV6-5	NA	NA	TRBJ1-4	CASSYLTGKAGEKLFF	TGTGCCAGCAGTTACTTAACCGGTAAAGCCGGTGAAAAACTGTTTTTT
TRBV2	NA	NA	TRBJ1-2	CASSEGFGGFNYGYTF	TGTGCCAGCAGTGAGGGCTTTGGAGGGTTTAACTATGGCTACACCTTC
TRBV25-1	TRBD1	NA	TRBJ1-1	CASTRQGATEAFF	TGTGCCAGCACCCGACAGGGGGCCACTGAAGCTTTCTTT
TRBV28	TRBD1	NA	TRBJ1-5	CASSLSGTGGRNQPQHF	TGTGCCAGCAGTTTATCTGGGACAGGGGGCAGGAATCAGCCCCAGCATTTT
TRBV11-2	NA	NA	TRBJ2-5	CASSLDLSSGETQYF	TGTGCCAGCAGCTTAGATCTGAGTTCAGGAGAGACCCAGTACTTC
TRBV2	TRBD2	NA	TRBJ2-5	CASSLQGLAGETQYF	TGTGCCAGCAGCTTACAAGGACTAGCGGGGGAGACCCAGTACTTC
TRBV7-9	NA	NA	TRBJ2-2	CASSLAAGSGELFF	TGTGCCAGCAGCTTAGCCGCCGGGTCCGGGGAGCTGTTTTTT
TRBV2	TRBD1	NA	TRBJ1-6	CASTKKPGQGTNSPLHF	TGTGCCAGCACTAAAAAACCGGGACAGGGAACGAATTCACCCCTCCACTTT
TRBV7-9	TRBD1	NA	TRBJ1-1	CASSPRQGNTEAFF	TGTGCCAGCAGCCCCAGACAGGGGAACACTGAAGCTTTCTTT
TRBV5-5	NA	NA	TRBJ2-2	CASSKGSGTGELFF	TGTGCCAGCAGCAAGGGGTCAGGCACCGGGGAGCTGTTTTTT
TRBV6-1	NA	NA	TRBJ2-2	CASSEIQRVNTGELFF	TGTGCCAGCAGTGAAATACAGCGGGTGAACACCGGGGAGCTGTTTTTT
TRBV7-9	NA	NA	TRBJ2-1	CASSLVVQRRAYNEQFF	TGTGCCAGCAGCTTAGTGGTCCAGCGGAGGGCCTACAATGAGCAGTTCTTC
TRBV5-4	NA	NA	TRBJ1-2	CASSLWETPGYTF	TGTGCCAGCAGCTTGTGGGAGACTCCTGGCTACACCTTC
TRBV29-1	NA	NA	TRBJ2-7	CSPWTERLLEIYEQYF	TGCAGCCCATGGACTGAACGGTTATTGGAGATATACGAGCAGTACTTC
TRBV12-5	NA	NA	TRBJ1-1	CASGLVLTGRGEAFF	TGTGCTAGTGGTTTGGTACTCACGGGGCGGGGGGAAGCTTTCTTT
TRBV30	TRBD2	NA	TRBJ2-3	CAFFSGGDTQYF	TGTGCCTTCTTCTCGGGGGGAGATACGCAGTATTTT
TRBV19	TRBD1	NA	TRBJ2-7	CASRTTGAGYEQYF	TGTGCCAGTAGAACGACAGGGGCGGGGTACGAGCAGTACTTC
TRBV28	NA	once	TRBJ1-5	CASSLGQPTISNQPQHF	TGTGCCAGCAGTTTAGGACAGCCTACTATTAGCAATCAGCCCCAGCATTTT
TRBV19	TRBD1	NA	TRBJ1-5	CASELGQAVTQPQHF	TGTGCCAGCGAACTGGGACAGGCAGTCACTCAGCCCCAGCATTTT
TRBV6-1	TRBD1	NA	TRBJ1-5	CASSERPGTGGQPQHF	TGTGCCAGCAGTGAAAGGCCGGGGACAGGCGGTCAGCCCCAGCATTTT
TRBV6-5	NA	NA	TRBJ1-1	CASSYSKGRVDTEAFF	TGTGCCAGCAGTTACTCGAAAGGCAGGGTGGACACTGAAGCTTTCTTT
TRBV28	TRBD1	NA	TRBJ2-3	CASSLFAGQGAMRDTQYF	TGTGCCAGCAGTTTATTCGCGGGACAGGGGGCGATGAGGGATACGCAGTATTTT
TRBV5-1	NA	NA	TRBJ1-5	CASSLGRNSNQPQHF	TGCGCCAGCAGCTTGGGCAGAAATAGCAATCAGCCCCAGCATTTT
TRBV5-1	NA	NA	TRBJ1-1	CASRLAGASDTEAFF	TGCGCCAGCAGGCTGGCGGGGGCGTCGGACACTGAAGCTTTCTTT
TRBV9	TRBD1	once	TRBJ1-1	CASSVALGRGWTEAFF	TGTGCCAGCAGCGTAGCTCTCGGCAGGGGGTGGACTGAAGCTTTCTTT
TRBV18	TRBD1	NA	TRBJ1-2	CASSPGQGDYGYTF	TGTGCCAGCTCACCGGGACAGGGAGACTATGGCTACACCTTC
TRBV19	NA	NA	TRBJ1-2	CASSLNGGDGYTF	TGTGCCAGTAGCCTAAATGGTGGAGATGGCTACACCTTC
TRBV7-2	TRBD1	NA	TRBJ2-5	CASSKQGASKETQYF	TGTGCCAGCAGCAAACAGGGGGCCTCCAAGGAGACCCAGTACTTC
TRBV13	NA	NA	TRBJ2-7	CASSLLTGLFQLDKQYF	TGTGCCAGCAGCTTGTTGACAGGTCTTTTTCAGTTGGACAAGCAGTACTTC
TRBV2	TRBD1	NA	TRBJ1-6	CASSKDRGNSPLHF	TGTGCCAGCAGTAAGGACAGGGGGAATTCACCCCTCCACTTT
TRBV19	NA	NA	TRBJ2-6	CASSTTGPGANVLTF	TGTGCCAGTAGTACTACAGGGCCTGGGGCCAACGTCCTGACTTTC
TRBV11-2	NA	NA	TRBJ2-1	CASSPKFSSYNEQFF	TGTGCCAGCAGCCCGAAGTTTAGCTCCTACAATGAGCAGTTCTTC
TRBV19	NA	NA	TRBJ2-5	CASSINSGRQTQYF	TGTGCCAGTAGTATTAATTCAGGGCGGCAGACCCAGTACTTC